This T cell receptor (beta chain) was observed in a study of cytomegalovirus exposure and HLA in healthy donors. Trimming removed 1 base from V and 3 bases from J; junction bases left unmatched: 14. Germline CDR1 reads SGHVS; CDR2 reads FQNEAQ. CDR3 length equals 18 residues. Nominally healthy donors were sampled, though unrecorded immune exposures were likely. A word on this clone: Its antigen is currently unknown.

Broader study findings: For most subjects, TCR beta sequences were reported to predict HLA-A and HLA-B alleles with accuracy. Follow-up analysis later connected one missense variant in DCLRE1C with trimming of TCR beta V- and J-genes. Researchers catalogued some 160 TCR beta chains as cytomegalovirus-associated.

With 60 Vbeta and 13 Jbeta primers, the PCR was carried out. Method: immunoSEQ multiplex PCR; TCRdb's copy keeps in-frame clones and lacks some. The data show roughly 230,000 clones, with approximately 84% seen just once and 0.2% to 0.25% held by the top ten. The gene calls are TRBV7-8 and TRBJ2-7, with 8 nucleotides matching TRBD1. Source material: PBMCs. This receptor was identified in a girl aged 2 to 9 in good health and CMV-seronegative. The CDR3 reads CASSLGQNRGILVYEQYF. Written as DNA, the CDR3 is TGTGCCAGCAGCTTAGGGCAAAACAGGGGGATACTCGTCTACGAGCAGTACTTC.